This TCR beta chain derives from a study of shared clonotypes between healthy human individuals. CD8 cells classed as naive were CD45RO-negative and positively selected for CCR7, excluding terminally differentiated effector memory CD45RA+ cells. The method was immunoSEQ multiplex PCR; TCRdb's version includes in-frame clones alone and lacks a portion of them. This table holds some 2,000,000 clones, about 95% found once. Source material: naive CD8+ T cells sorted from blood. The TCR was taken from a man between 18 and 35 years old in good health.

The chain's CDR3 is CASSGSLAGGYEQYF. The CDR3 DNA sequence: TGCGCCAGCAGCGGATCACTAGCGGGAGGGTACGAGCAGTACTTC. The V call is TRBV5-1, the J call TRBJ2-7; 13 bases are shared with TRBD2. The CDR3 sequence is 15 residues long. Per germline, CDR1 SGHRS and CDR2 YFSETQ. The V segment lost 4 bases and the J segment 4 bases; nucleotides outside the gene matches: 5.